This T cell receptor (beta chain) was sequenced in a study of Graves' ophthalmopathy and Graves' hyperthyroidism. Study background: The authors collected peripheral blood at initial diagnosis, before any treatment. General study results and limits: In predicting ophthalmopathy progression, the model reached over 70% sensitivity and 72% to 85% specificity.

This clonotype showed up many times. Its antigen is unknown. Trimming pared 5 bases from V and 2 bases from J, leaving 16 bases between. Germline lookup yields CDR1 MNHEY and CDR2 SVGEGT. This CDR3 comprises 17 residues. The study amplified TCR beta CDR3 regions using RNA transcripts. The first-round RT-PCR employed HTBI primers together with the Qiagen OneStep RT-PCR kit. A multiplex PCR was then performed as the second round. A single record per CDR3 protein comes from TCRdb applying MiXCR to the multiplex PCR reads. The data show approximately 160,000 distinct CDR3 sequences, approximately 40% seen once. The authors used Ficoll-Paque density gradient centrifugation to separate PBMCs. The input was approximately 10 ml of fresh peripheral blood.

This receptor was identified in a man aged 25-40 years with Graves' ophthalmopathy. The material sequenced was peripheral blood. The chain has TRBV6-2 or TRBV6-3 and TRBJ1-6; a weak D match, TRBD1 (5 bases). The CDR3 region has the DNA TGTGCCAGCAGTATTGGACATGAGAGGACCTATAATTCACCCCTCCACTTT. It encodes CASSIGHERTYNSPLHF.